Following are 19 T cell receptor beta chains from one sample sequenced in a study of shared clonotypes between healthy human individuals. Positively selected for CCR7, the CD45RO-negative cells used as naive CD8 cells excluded terminally differentiated effector memory CD45RA+ cells. Clones were sequenced by immunoSEQ multiplex PCR, and TCRdb holds only the in-frame ones, with some missing. The table lists roughly 2,000,000 clones, about 94% of them singletons. The source material was naive CD8+ T cells from PBMCs. All receptors come from a man between 18 and 29 years old in good health. Some clones in this sample may be carry-over from other donors' samples.

The V gene is TRBV9, the J gene TRBJ2-1; D gene uncertain. The germline gives CDR1 SGDLS, CDR2 YYNGEE. This CDR3 is built from 13 residues. V was shortened by 0 bases and J by 8 bases, with 9 bases between the two germline ends. The chain's CDR3 is CASSVGSSHEQFF. CDR3 in DNA: TGTGCCAGCAGCGTAGGCTCAAGCCATGAGCAGTTCTTC.

The chain couples TRBV5-5 to TRBJ2-5, with 12 bases aligning to TRBD2. The germline V gene has CDR1 SGHKS and CDR2 YYEKEE (reference sequence). The length of the CDR3 is 16 residues. V shed 0 bases, J shed 5 bases, and the junction held 5 bases outside the gene matches. The CDR3 region is CASSLELAGGWETQYF. CDR3 sequence (DNA): TGTGCCAGCAGCTTGGAACTAGCGGGGGGATGGGAGACCCAGTACTTC.

The gene calls are TRBV4-2 and TRBJ2-7; possibly TRBD2 for D (6 bases). Trimming shortened V by 5 bases and J by 2 bases, and 10 bases separated the two germline ends. The CDR3 spans 13 residues. Per the germline V gene, CDR1 is LGHNA and CDR2 is YNFKEQ. Here the CDR3 DNA reads TGTGCCAGCAGCGCGGGCGGGGCCTACGAGCAGTACTTC. Its protein is CASSAGGAYEQYF.

V is TRBV28 and J is TRBJ2-7; 12 nucleotides line up with TRBD1. The CDR3 runs 14 residues. V trimming: 9 bases; J trimming: 4 bases; junction bases outside the gene matches: 7. From germline, CDR1 is MDHEN and CDR2 SYDVKM. This CDR3 reads CASRQGQGAYEQYF. CDR3 coding DNA: TGTGCCAGTCGCCAGGGACAGGGGGCTTACGAGCAGTACTTC. The variable domain in full, completed from reference TRBV28 and TRBJ2-7, reads DVKVTQSSRYLVKRTGEKVFLECVQDMDHENMFWYRQDPGLGLRLIYFSYDVKMKEKGDIPEGYSVSREKKERFSLILESASTNQTSMYLCASRQGQGAYEQYFGPGTRLTVT.

The chain has TRBV23-1 and TRBJ2-1; D perhaps matches TRBD2 (6 bases). TRBV23-1 is given ORF status, its function remaining uncertain. This CDR3 has 16 residues. Trimming removed 6 bases from V and 0 bases from J, with 15 bases in between. The CDR3: CASSRPGGSSYNEQFF. Written as DNA, the CDR3 is TGCGCCAGCAGCAGACCCGGGGGAAGCTCCTACAATGAGCAGTTCTTC.

On this clone: This CDR3 is also generated by other DNA sequences in the sample. This chain uses TRBV27 with TRBJ1-1; no clear D gene. Looked up from germline, CDR1 is MNHEY and CDR2 is SMNVEV (reference sequence). V lost 1 base and J lost 1, with 7 bases in between. This CDR3 is 14 amino acids long. CDR3 in DNA: TGTGCCAGCAGTTTATACCCGGGGAACACTGAAGCTTTCTTT. It codes for CASSLYPGNTEAFF.

V gene TRBV7-9 combines with J gene TRBJ1-2, with 8 bases identical to TRBD1. There are 14 residues in the CDR3. Germline V gives CDR1 SEHNR, CDR2 FQNEAQ (reference sequence). V lost 5 bases, J lost 4 bases, and 6 bases stayed unmatched. The CDR3 loop is CASSLGQGSYGYTF. For the CDR3, the DNA is TGTGCCAGCAGCCTAGGACAGGGAAGCTATGGCTACACCTTC.

The V gene is TRBV27, the J gene TRBJ1-1; the match to TRBD1 covers 9 bases. The V gene end was trimmed by 0 bases and the J gene end by 5 bases; junction bases not matched to a gene: 7. CDR3 length: 16 residues. Germline V gene lookup returns CDR1 MNHEY and CDR2 SMNVEV (reference sequence). The CDR3 region has the DNA TGTGCCAGCAGTTTATCCCCCGGGACAGGGAAAACTGAAGCTTTCTTT. It encodes CASSLSPGTGKTEAFF.

This chain links TRBV11-3 with TRBJ2-2, with TRBD2 matching 14 bases. The CDR3 is 20 residues long. V dropped 5 bases and J dropped 1; count of bases not matched to a gene: 12. Per germline, CDR1 SGHNT and CDR2 YENEEA. The CDR3: CASSGRPGLAGVMNTGELFF. The CDR3 bases are TGTGCCAGCAGCGGACGACCGGGACTAGCGGGAGTCATGAACACCGGGGAGCTGTTTTTT.

The genes are TRBV29-1 and TRBJ2-7, with D tentatively TRBD1 or TRBD2 (5 bases each). Trimming removed 4 bases from V and 3 bases from J, with 7 bases in between. Germline lookup yields CDR1 SQVTM and CDR2 ANQGSEA. The CDR3 is 11 residues long. The CDR3 DNA is TGCAGCGTTGGGGGGAACTACGAGCAGTACTTC. Protein sequence: CSVGGNYEQYF.

This clone was picked up one time. This chain joins TRBV4-1 and TRBJ1-5; D gene uncertain. Trimming left V 1 base short and J 7 bases short, with 14 bases between. This CDR3 has 15 amino acids. The V gene's germline CDR1 is MGHRA and CDR2 YSYEKL. The CDR3 spells CASSQGFPNGQPQHF. CDR3 bases: TGCGCCAGCAGCCAAGGCTTTCCAAATGGCCAGCCCCAGCATTTT.

V usage is TRBV7-9 and J usage is TRBJ1-6; TRBD1 is a possible D gene (6 bases). The CDR3 totals 14 residues. Germline V gene lookup returns CDR1 SEHNR and CDR2 FQNEAQ (reference sequence). Trimming removed 5 bases from V and 6 bases from J, with 11 bases in between. This CDR3 is CASSLDRSNSPLHF. CDR3 sequence (DNA): TGTGCCAGCAGCCTCGACAGGAGTAATTCACCCCTCCACTTT. Variable domain in full (rest from reference TRBV7-9 and TRBJ1-6): DTGVSQNPRHKITKRGQNVTFRCDPISEHNRLYWYRQTLGQGPEFLTYFQNEAQLEKSRLLSDRFSAERPKGSFSTLEIQRTEQGDSAMYLCASSLDRSNSPLHFGNGTRLTVT.

The chain joins TRBV6-6 to TRBJ1-5; D might be TRBD1 (5 bases). The CDR3 sequence is 12 residues long. Per germline, CDR1 MNHNY and CDR2 SVGAGI (reference sequence). V was shortened by 8 bases and J by 5 bases, with 10 bases between the two germline ends. This CDR3 reads CASSLGDQPQHF. The CDR3 nucleotides are TGTGCCAGCTCCTTAGGGGATCAGCCCCAGCATTTT.

This chain uses TRBV27 with TRBJ2-7; 12 bases line up with TRBD1. The CDR3 has 18 amino acids. The germline CDR1 and CDR2 sequences are MNHEY and SMNVEV (reference sequence). The V segment lost 3 bases and the J segment 7 bases; nucleotides outside the gene matches: 16. The CDR3 sequence is CASSFLGTGGATSEEQYF. The CDR3 nucleotides are TGTGCCAGCAGTTTCTTGGGGACAGGGGGCGCGACTTCTGAAGAGCAGTACTTC.

The rearrangement links TRBV6-5 to TRBJ1-1; 8 nucleotides line up with TRBD1. This CDR3 region has 16 residues. CDR1 is MNHEY, CDR2 SVGAGI, per germline. Trimming cost V 2 bases and J 1 base; bases outside gene matches: 6. The CDR3 protein is CASSYPRQGPNTEAFF. The CDR3 nucleotides are TGTGCCAGCAGTTACCCCCGACAGGGGCCGAACACTGAAGCTTTCTTT.

This clone was found once. The CDR3 DNA sequence: TGTGCCAGCAGTGCCTCTACAGGGTGGACTGAAGCTTTCTTT. Amino acid sequence: CASSASTGWTEAFF. The chain joins TRBV25-1 to TRBJ1-1, with a tentative D call TRBD1 (6 bases). There are 14 residues in the CDR3. V was trimmed by 4 bases and J by 5 bases, leaving 14 bases between them. Germline V gene sequence: CDR1 MGHDK, CDR2 SYGVNS.

The V call is TRBV15, the J call TRBJ2-1; D unresolved. V lost 0 bases to trimming and J lost 8 bases, with 11 bases between them. The germline V gene encodes CDR1 LNHNV and CDR2 YYDKDF (reference sequence). The CDR3 totals 14 residues. The CDR3 DNA is TGTGCCACCAGCAGAGATGAGTGGATCTATGAGCAGTTCTTC. It is translated as CATSRDEWIYEQFF. The full variable domain, in which reference TRBV15 and TRBJ2-1 provide the parts outside the CDR3, is DAMVIQNPRYQVTQFGKPVTLSCSQTLNHNVMYWYQQKSSQAPKLLFHYYDKDFNNEADTPDNFQSRRPNTSFCFLDIRSPGLGDTAMYLCATSRDEWIYEQFFGPGTRLTVL.

Regarding this clone: Other DNA sequences in this specimen translate into the identical CDR3. The chain recombines TRBV5-4 with TRBJ1-1; D remains unclear. Trimming left V 0 bases short and J 7 bases short, with 4 bases between. The CDR3 spans 11 residues. Germline V gene data show CDR1 as SGHNT and CDR2 as YYREEE (reference sequence). CDR3 DNA sequence: TGTGCCAGCAGCTTGGCCGGTGAAGCTTTCTTT. Encoded protein: CASSLAGEAFF.

The chain combines TRBV28 with TRBJ1-3; a possible D gene is TRBD1 (5 bases). CDR3 length equals 15 residues. V shed 1 base and J shed 3 bases, with 10 bases lying between them. Germline assignment: CDR1 MDHEN and CDR2 SYDVKM. The CDR3 sequence: CASSLSEGLGNTIYF. CDR3 sequence (DNA): TGTGCCAGCAGTTTATCCGAGGGACTTGGAAACACCATATATTTT.